This is a list of T cell receptor beta chains from one sample in a study of CD8+ T cells in alopecia areata. Profiled with immunoSEQ multiplex PCR; TCRdb holds only in-frame clones, not every one. This table holds about 190,000 clones, around 60% found once. The sequences come from CD8+ T cells sorted from blood, collected at week 24, from a patient treated with tofacitinib. The receptor set was obtained from a human donor with alopecia areata. Both conserved end residues are part of each CDR3. Each record gives: CDR3 length, D gene, V gene, J gene, clone size, CDR3 protein, CDR3 DNA. D genes are given only for firm matches. The size of a clone is reported for some rows only, either as once, few or many, or as a class for expanded clones.

>15|.|TRBV13|TRBJ2-3|.
CASSLDPGVPDTQYF
TGTGCCAGCAGCTTGGACCCAGGGGTTCCAGATACGCAGTATTTT
>18|.|TRBV5-1|TRBJ1-3|.
CASSLAPPGHHSGNTIYF
TGCGCCAGCAGCTTAGCGCCCCCGGGACATCACTCTGGAAACACCATATATTTT
>18|TRBD1|TRBV6-1|TRBJ1-2|.
CASSGYRDRVLRGYGYTF
TGTGCCAGCAGTGGGTACCGGGACAGGGTTCTTCGCGGCTATGGCTACACCTTC
>13|.|TRBV19|TRBJ1-1|.
CASGGEGNTEAFF
TGTGCCAGTGGAGGGGAGGGGAACACTGAAGCTTTCTTT
>14|.|TRBV30|TRBJ1-5|.
CAWSEGSSNQPQHF
TGTGCCTGGAGTGAGGGGTCCTCCAATCAGCCCCAGCATTTT
>17|TRBD2|TRBV7-9|TRBJ2-1|many
CASSPPSSGGTYNEQFF
TGTGCCAGCAGCCCACCATCGAGCGGGGGAACCTACAATGAGCAGTTCTTC
>13|.|TRBV7-9|TRBJ2-4|.
CASSLGGTDIQYF
TGTGCCAGCAGCTTAGGGGGAACCGACATTCAGTACTTC
>16|TRBD1|TRBV13|TRBJ2-1|few
CASSQGGTGGFDEQFF
TGTGCCAGCAGCCAGGGAGGGACAGGGGGCTTCGATGAGCAGTTCTTC
>13|.|TRBV19|TRBJ2-7|.
CASSTDRTYEQYF
TGTGCCAGTAGTACGGACAGAACCTACGAGCAGTACTTC
>13|TRBD1|TRBV27|TRBJ1-1|.
CASSSRQGAEAFF
TGTGCCAGCAGTTCCCGACAGGGCGCTGAAGCTTTCTTT
>16|TRBD1|TRBV2|TRBJ2-3|few
CASSLTGKSIPDTQYF
TGTGCCAGCAGTTTGACAGGGAAGTCGATCCCAGATACGCAGTATTTT
>14|.|TRBV29-1|TRBJ1-2|once
CSVVGWDANYGYTF
TGCAGCGTTGTTGGGTGGGACGCTAACTATGGCTACACCTTC
>10|.|TRBV29-1|TRBJ1-1|.
CSVVGIEAFF
TGCAGCGTTGTCGGCATTGAAGCTTTCTTT
>12|.|TRBV30|TRBJ2-1|.
CAWSFGTNEQFF
TGTGCCTGGAGTTTTGGGACCAATGAGCAGTTCTTC
>15|.|TRBV7-9|TRBJ1-1|.
CASSNPTLGNTEAFF
TGTGCCAGCAGCAACCCGACCCTGGGGAACACTGAAGCTTTCTTT
>16|.|TRBV4-2|TRBJ2-3|.
CASSPVRGGDTDTQYF
TGTGCCAGCAGCCCTGTGCGTGGCGGGGACACAGATACGCAGTATTTT
>14|.|TRBV19|TRBJ1-1|.
CASSIPGGGTEAFF
TGTGCCAGTAGTATTCCCGGGGGCGGCACTGAAGCTTTCTTT
>23|TRBD1|TRBV23-1|TRBJ2-3|.
CASSQSPPLLGTAAIDCTDTQYF
TGCGCCAGCAGTCAATCCCCGCCCCTTCTTGGGACAGCTGCTATAGACTGCACAGATACGCAGTATTTT
>15|.|TRBV30|TRBJ1-5|.
CAWSAEDYSNQPQHF
TGTGCCTGGAGTGCAGAGGATTATAGCAATCAGCCCCAGCATTTT
>17|TRBD1|TRBV5-7|TRBJ1-5|.
CASSSRGGARESQPQHF
TGTGCCAGCAGCTCCAGGGGGGGCGCCAGGGAAAGTCAGCCCCAGCATTTT
>15|TRBD1|TRBV4-1|TRBJ1-2|.
CASSQGDRQHYGYTF
TGCGCCAGCAGCCAAGGGGACAGGCAGCACTATGGCTACACCTTC
>15|.|TRBV7-2|TRBJ2-1|.
CASSLGALDLNEQFF
TGTGCCAGCAGCTTGGGGGCCTTGGACCTTAATGAGCAGTTCTTC
>14|TRBD1|TRBV15|TRBJ1-2|.
CATSRPDRGHGYTF
TGTGCCACCAGCAGGCCGGACAGGGGCCATGGCTACACCTTC
>17|TRBD1|TRBV4-1|TRBJ1-5|.
CASSQDPGQNFNQPQHF
TGCGCCAGCAGCCAAGATCCGGGACAGAACTTCAATCAGCCCCAGCATTTT
>14|.|TRBV7-6|TRBJ2-1|few
CASSLALGFDEQFF
TGTGCCAGCAGCTTAGCCCTCGGCTTCGATGAGCAGTTCTTC
>14|.|TRBV6-5|TRBJ1-2|.
CASSYSRGGYGYTF
TGTGCCAGCAGTTACTCGAGAGGGGGGTATGGCTACACCTTC
>12|.|TRBV4-1|TRBJ1-2|.
CASSHGNYGYTF
TGCGCCAGCAGCCATGGTAACTATGGCTACACCTTC
>14|TRBD1|TRBV27|TRBJ2-1|.
CASTIGQGNNEQFF
TGTGCCAGCACTATCGGACAGGGCAACAATGAGCAGTTCTTC
>14|.|TRBV2|TRBJ2-1|.
CASSDLVDSNEQFF
TGTGCCAGCAGTGATTTAGTCGATTCCAATGAGCAGTTCTTC
>14|.|TRBV19|TRBJ2-1|many
CASSIKDWGNEQFF
TGTGCCAGTAGTATTAAGGATTGGGGGAATGAGCAGTTCTTC
>11|.|TRBV2|TRBJ2-5|.
CASIWGETQYF
TGTGCCAGCATCTGGGGGGAGACCCAGTACTTC
>16|TRBD2|TRBV7-9|TRBJ2-7|.
CASSFFPPGGENEQYF
TGTGCCAGCAGCTTCTTCCCGCCGGGGGGGGAAAACGAGCAGTACTTC
>16|.|TRBV13|TRBJ2-3|.
CASSWTDIADTDTQYF
TGTGCCAGCAGCTGGACGGATATAGCTGATACAGATACGCAGTATTTT
>13|.|TRBV9|TRBJ1-1|.
CASSARQRTEAFF
TGTGCCAGCAGCGCCCGACAGAGGACTGAAGCTTTCTTT
>14|TRBD2|TRBV5-1|TRBJ2-3|.
CASTLAGSQDTQYF
TGCGCCAGCACGCTAGCGGGATCCCAAGATACGCAGTATTTT
>16|TRBD2|TRBV29-1|TRBJ2-7|.
CSVDRDGSGGAYEQYF
TGCAGCGTTGATCGGGATGGGAGCGGGGGGGCCTACGAGCAGTACTTC
>16|TRBD1|TRBV13|TRBJ2-7|.
CASSLADRGRPYEQYF
TGTGCCAGCAGCTTAGCGGACAGGGGGCGCCCGTACGAGCAGTACTTC
>14|TRBD2|TRBV27|TRBJ2-5|few
CASRLAAHQETQYF
TGTGCCAGCAGACTAGCGGCACATCAAGAGACCCAGTACTTC
>14|TRBD1|TRBV7-9|TRBJ2-3|.
CASTGTGSTDTQYF
TGTGCCAGCACCGGGACAGGGAGCACAGATACGCAGTATTTT
>12|.|TRBV7-8|TRBJ2-5|.
CASRGVRGTQYF
TGTGCCTCGAGAGGGGTCAGAGGGACCCAGTACTTC